The 21 T cell receptor beta chains reported below all come from one sample, sequenced in a study of OX40 agonist ivuxolimab in advanced cancers. The repertoire was sequenced with immunoSEQ multiplex PCR; TCRdb's copy has only in-frame clones and lacks some. The profile shows over 85,000 clones, around 88% of them singletons. The source material was CD4+ or CD8+ T cells sorted from blood, sampled in a trial of the OX40 agonist ivuxolimab. These receptors came from an adult with an advanced solid tumor such as melanoma, head and neck, liver or kidney cancer.

The chain joins TRBV4-1 to TRBJ1-3; tentative D call: TRBD1 (5 bases). The CDR3 covers 17 residues. CDR1 is MGHRA and CDR2 is YSYEKL in the germline V gene. V was shortened by 3 bases and J by 5 bases, with 20 bases between the two germline ends. The CDR3: CASSHDMGQAKRNTIYF. The CDR3 region has the DNA TGCGCCAGCAGCCACGATATGGGGCAGGCCAAACGAAACACCATATATTTT.

This clone was seen a handful of times. The chain couples TRBV5-1 to TRBJ1-6; D unclear. V lost 6 bases and J lost 3, with 16 bases in between. Germline V gene lookup returns CDR1 SGHRS and CDR2 YFSETQ. The CDR3 has 16 residues. As DNA, the CDR3 is TGCGCCAGCAAAGCTTCGGAAGATATCTATAATTCACCCCTCCACTTT. It is translated as CASKASEDIYNSPLHF.

This clone came up once. DNA for the CDR3: TGTGCTAGTGGTCCGTCGGGGGGGAACTATGGCTACACCTTC. Translation gives CASGPSGGNYGYTF. The chain links TRBV12-5 to TRBJ1-2, with a possible D match to TRBD1 (5 bases). V gave up 5 bases and J gave up 2 bases, with 12 bases separating them. Germline V CDR1 and CDR2: LGHNT, FRNRAP. The CDR3 covers 14 residues.

V usage is TRBV12-2 and J usage is TRBJ2-1; the D call of TRBD1 is as the table states it, not checked on the DNA. TRBV12-2 is tagged as a pseudogene. CDR3 length equals 17 residues. As DNA, the CDR3 is TGTGCAAGTCGCTCTCCCGAGGAAGGGGGCCCCCACAATGAGCAGTTCTTC. Translation: CASRSPEEGGPHNEQFF.

The rearrangement joins TRBV5-4 to TRBJ1-3, with a weak D call TRBD1 (5 bases). The CDR3 has 16 residues. Germline V gene data show CDR1 as SGHNT and CDR2 as YYREEE (reference sequence). V was cut by 3 bases and J by 4 bases, with 17 bases left in between. As DNA, the CDR3 is TGTGCCAGCAGCTCGATGGGACGAGGTGGAGGAAACACCATATATTTT. Residues: CASSSMGRGGGNTIYF.

The genes are TRBV7-2 and TRBJ2-7; D gene ambiguous. V was pared by 2 bases and J by 5 bases, with 4 bases between. CDR1 and CDR2 (germline): SGHTA, FQGNSA. This CDR3 region has 11 residues. CDR3 loop: CASSLRDEQYF. CDR3 DNA sequence: TGTGCCAGCAGCTTACGTGACGAGCAGTACTTC.

The chain recombines TRBV6-1 with TRBJ1-5; tentatively, D is TRBD1 (5 bases). In germline, CDR1 is MNHNS, CDR2 SASEGT. This CDR3 contains 16 residues. V shed 3 bases and J shed 1 base, with 13 bases lying between them. The CDR3 loop reads CASSDFSWGSNQPQHF. As DNA, the CDR3 is TGTGCCAGCAGTGATTTTTCTTGGGGGAGCAATCAGCCCCAGCATTTT.

The chain uses TRBV15 and TRBJ1-4; D unresolved. The CDR3 covers 16 residues. Germline V CDR1 and CDR2: LNHNV, YYDKDF (reference sequence). V was trimmed by 0 bases and J by 4 bases, leaving 12 bases between them. CDR3 in amino acids: CATSRDYLGGNEKLFF. The CDR3 region has the DNA TGTGCCACCAGCAGAGATTACTTGGGAGGTAATGAAAAACTGTTTTTT.

The V gene is TRBV4-1, the J gene TRBJ2-7; 9 bases align to TRBD1. The J segment lost 3 bases and the V segment lost 3 bases, leaving 3 bases of the junction unmatched. The CDR3 runs to 14 residues. CDR1 is MGHRA and CDR2 is YSYEKL in the germline V gene. The CDR3 spells CASSHADRGYEQYF. CDR3 coding DNA: TGCGCCAGCAGCCATGCGGACAGGGGCTACGAGCAGTACTTC.

This clone has just one count. The V gene is TRBV10-3, the J gene TRBJ1-1, with 9 nucleotides matching TRBD1. There are 13 residues in the CDR3. The V gene's germline CDR1 is ENHRY and CDR2 SYGVKD. V dropped 11 bases and J dropped 3; count of bases not matched to a gene: 7. Here the CDR3 reads CASEDRGDTEAFF. The DNA of the CDR3 is TGTGCCTCGGAGGACAGGGGTGACACTGAAGCTTTCTTT.

This rearrangement joins TRBV6-4 to TRBJ2-4, with a possible D match to TRBD1 (6 bases). The length of the CDR3 is 13 residues. CDR1 and CDR2 (germline): MRHNA, SNTAGT. Deletions cut 3 bases from V and 6 bases from J, with 9 bases between. CDR3 in amino acids: CASSEGGGNIQYF. The CDR3 DNA is TGTGCCAGCAGTGAAGGGGGTGGAAACATTCAGTACTTC.

The chain has TRBV11-2 and TRBJ2-7, with D unresolved. Looked up from germline, CDR1 is SGHAT and CDR2 is FQNNGV. Trimming took 3 bases from V and 4 from J, leaving 13 bases between them. CDR3 size: 14 residues. The CDR3 nucleotides read TGTGCCAGCAGCTTCCAAACTGCGGCGTACGAGCAGTACTTC. It translates to CASSFQTAAYEQYF.

This clone was seen only once. The V call is TRBV5-1, the J call TRBJ2-7; 8 nucleotides agree with TRBD1. CDR1 and CDR2 from the germline V gene are SGHRS and YFSETQ. The length of the CDR3 is 15 residues. The trim removed 4 bases at V and 4 bases at J, leaving 10 bases unmatched. CDR3 bases: TGCGCCAGCAGCCGCGCGGGCAGGGGGCTTTACGAGCAGTACTTC. Translated, it gives CASSRAGRGLYEQYF.

This clone came up once. The rearrangement joins TRBV18 to TRBJ2-3, with 8 positions matching TRBD2. From germline, CDR1 is KGHSH and CDR2 LQKENI. There are 17 residues in the CDR3. Losses at the gene ends were 6 bases for V and 2 bases for J; bases not matched to a gene: 13. The DNA for the CDR3 is TGTGCCAGCTCCCCCACTCGGGGCGGGGGGCCCACAGATACGCAGTATTTT. Translation: CASSPTRGGGPTDTQYF. Together with reference TRBV18 and TRBJ2-3, the CDR3 gives the full variable domain: NAGVMQNPRHLVRRRGQEARLRCSPMKGHSHVYWYRQLPEEGLKFMVYLQKENIIDESGMPKERFSAEFPKEGPSILRIQQVVRGDSAAYFCASSPTRGGGPTDTQYFGPGTRLTVL.

This chain links TRBV7-8 with TRBJ1-5; D perhaps matches TRBD1 (5 bases). This CDR3 region has 16 residues. Germline assignment: CDR1 SGHVS and CDR2 FQNEAQ. Trimming took 3 bases from V and 1 from J, leaving 13 bases between them. The CDR3 loop reads CASSFGAGRSNQPQHF. The CDR3 coding sequence is TGTGCCAGCAGCTTCGGGGCAGGTCGGAGCAATCAGCCCCAGCATTTT.

This clone was found once. The V and J genes are TRBV2 and TRBJ1-2; unclear D gene. This CDR3 comprises 15 residues. Germline CDR1 and CDR2: SNHLY and FYNNEI. The V gene lost 2 bases and the J gene lost 2 bases, with 12 bases spanning the gap. CDR3 nucleotide sequence: TGTGCCAGCAGTGAATCTGGCGATTCAAACTATGGCTACACCTTC. Encoded protein: CASSESGDSNYGYTF.

The chain links TRBV6-5 to TRBJ1-1; TRBD1 agrees at 8 bases. CDR1 and CDR2 (germline): MNHEY, SVGAGI. The ends lost 5 bases at V and 7 bases at J; junction bases unmatched: 6. CDR3 length: 13 amino acids. The CDR3 coding sequence is TGTGCCAGCAGTCTGGGACAGGCTTATGAAGCTTTCTTT. This translates into CASSLGQAYEAFF.

V usage is TRBV5-1 and J usage is TRBJ2-5; the D is unclear. Near its end, the DNA agrees better with TRBJ2-7, so the J call may be wrong. Germline CDR1 and CDR2: SGHRS and YFSETQ. This CDR3 region has 13 residues. DNA of the CDR3: TGCGCCAGCAGTTCACGAACCTCCTACGAGCAGTACTTC. Its protein product is CASSSRTSYEQYF.

The chain links TRBV7-9 to TRBJ1-5; TRBD1 aligns across 9 bases. V shed 5 bases, J shed 2 bases, and the junction held 7 bases outside the gene matches. CDR1 and CDR2 from the germline V gene are SEHNR and FQNEAQ (reference sequence). The length of the CDR3 is 16 residues. The CDR3 is CASSRTGGKGNQPQHF. The CDR3 bases are TGTGCCAGCAGCCGTACAGGGGGCAAGGGCAATCAGCCCCAGCATTTT.

A single count supports this clone. The gene calls are TRBV5-5 and TRBJ1-2; possible D gene TRBD1, 5 bases. Per the germline V gene, CDR1 is SGHKS and CDR2 is YYEKEE (reference sequence). CDR3 size: 15 residues. The ends were cut back, 5 bases at V and 4 bases at J, with 18 bases in the middle. CDR3 protein: CASSHPGRKTYGYTF. CDR3 coding DNA: TGTGCCAGCAGTCATCCGGGACGGAAGACCTATGGCTACACCTTC.

The genes are TRBV11-2 and TRBJ2-1; no reliable D call. Germline V gene sequence: CDR1 SGHAT, CDR2 FQNNGV. There are 15 residues in the CDR3. Trimming cost V 3 bases and J 5 bases, with 14 bases left between them. The CDR3 loop reads CASSFTWGMNNEQFF. CDR3 nucleotide sequence: TGTGCCAGCAGCTTTACTTGGGGTATGAACAATGAGCAGTTCTTC.